The clone carrying this TCR beta chain was detected many times. It was RNA transcripts that yielded the amplified TCR beta CDR3 regions. The study used the HTBI primer set for a first-round RT-PCR of the TCR CDR3. TCRdb analysed the multiplex PCR reads with MiXCR anew, one entry per CDR3 protein. This table has around 580,000 distinct CDR3 sequences, 16% appearing once. The sample is drawn from a study of T cells in Graves' hyperthyroidism and ophthalmopathy. For the study at large: Peripheral blood was obtained at initial diagnosis, preceding any treatment.

CDR1 and CDR2 (germline): SGHDT, YYEEEE. V lost 2 bases to trimming and J lost 0 bases, with 6 bases between them. This CDR3 region has 14 residues. This chain links TRBV5-6 with TRBJ2-1; D is ambiguous. Sequencing was done on a sample of blood. The receptor's source is a woman aged 18-29 years with Graves' hyperthyroidism. CDR3 amino acids: CASSFLGSYNEQFF. CDR3 nucleotide sequence: TGTGCCAGCAGCTTCCTTGGCTCCTACAATGAGCAGTTCTTC.